This T cell receptor beta chain was sequenced in a study of blood T cell repertoires in COVID-19. For the study at large: T cells, B-cell-depleted T cells, or PBMCs provided the cDNA or gDNA that served as material.

Germline V gene data show CDR1 as SNHLY and CDR2 as FYNNEI. The trim removed 1 base at V and 7 bases at J, leaving 17 bases unmatched. The CDR3 loop spans 19 amino acids. The protocol was immunoSEQ multiplex PCR, while the TCRdb copy is restricted to in-frame clones and leaves out a portion. The sample has roughly 200,000 clones; 70% to 90% are singletons. The chain combines TRBV2 with TRBJ2-1, with 9 bases matching TRBD2. The sample taken for sequencing was peripheral blood. The TCR was taken from a man aged 55 to 70 with acute or convalescent COVID-19. CDR3 region: CASSEGTGASGTPGNEQFF. The CDR3 DNA sequence: TGTGCCAGCAGTGAAGGAACAGGGGCTAGCGGGACCCCGGGTAATGAGCAGTTCTTC.